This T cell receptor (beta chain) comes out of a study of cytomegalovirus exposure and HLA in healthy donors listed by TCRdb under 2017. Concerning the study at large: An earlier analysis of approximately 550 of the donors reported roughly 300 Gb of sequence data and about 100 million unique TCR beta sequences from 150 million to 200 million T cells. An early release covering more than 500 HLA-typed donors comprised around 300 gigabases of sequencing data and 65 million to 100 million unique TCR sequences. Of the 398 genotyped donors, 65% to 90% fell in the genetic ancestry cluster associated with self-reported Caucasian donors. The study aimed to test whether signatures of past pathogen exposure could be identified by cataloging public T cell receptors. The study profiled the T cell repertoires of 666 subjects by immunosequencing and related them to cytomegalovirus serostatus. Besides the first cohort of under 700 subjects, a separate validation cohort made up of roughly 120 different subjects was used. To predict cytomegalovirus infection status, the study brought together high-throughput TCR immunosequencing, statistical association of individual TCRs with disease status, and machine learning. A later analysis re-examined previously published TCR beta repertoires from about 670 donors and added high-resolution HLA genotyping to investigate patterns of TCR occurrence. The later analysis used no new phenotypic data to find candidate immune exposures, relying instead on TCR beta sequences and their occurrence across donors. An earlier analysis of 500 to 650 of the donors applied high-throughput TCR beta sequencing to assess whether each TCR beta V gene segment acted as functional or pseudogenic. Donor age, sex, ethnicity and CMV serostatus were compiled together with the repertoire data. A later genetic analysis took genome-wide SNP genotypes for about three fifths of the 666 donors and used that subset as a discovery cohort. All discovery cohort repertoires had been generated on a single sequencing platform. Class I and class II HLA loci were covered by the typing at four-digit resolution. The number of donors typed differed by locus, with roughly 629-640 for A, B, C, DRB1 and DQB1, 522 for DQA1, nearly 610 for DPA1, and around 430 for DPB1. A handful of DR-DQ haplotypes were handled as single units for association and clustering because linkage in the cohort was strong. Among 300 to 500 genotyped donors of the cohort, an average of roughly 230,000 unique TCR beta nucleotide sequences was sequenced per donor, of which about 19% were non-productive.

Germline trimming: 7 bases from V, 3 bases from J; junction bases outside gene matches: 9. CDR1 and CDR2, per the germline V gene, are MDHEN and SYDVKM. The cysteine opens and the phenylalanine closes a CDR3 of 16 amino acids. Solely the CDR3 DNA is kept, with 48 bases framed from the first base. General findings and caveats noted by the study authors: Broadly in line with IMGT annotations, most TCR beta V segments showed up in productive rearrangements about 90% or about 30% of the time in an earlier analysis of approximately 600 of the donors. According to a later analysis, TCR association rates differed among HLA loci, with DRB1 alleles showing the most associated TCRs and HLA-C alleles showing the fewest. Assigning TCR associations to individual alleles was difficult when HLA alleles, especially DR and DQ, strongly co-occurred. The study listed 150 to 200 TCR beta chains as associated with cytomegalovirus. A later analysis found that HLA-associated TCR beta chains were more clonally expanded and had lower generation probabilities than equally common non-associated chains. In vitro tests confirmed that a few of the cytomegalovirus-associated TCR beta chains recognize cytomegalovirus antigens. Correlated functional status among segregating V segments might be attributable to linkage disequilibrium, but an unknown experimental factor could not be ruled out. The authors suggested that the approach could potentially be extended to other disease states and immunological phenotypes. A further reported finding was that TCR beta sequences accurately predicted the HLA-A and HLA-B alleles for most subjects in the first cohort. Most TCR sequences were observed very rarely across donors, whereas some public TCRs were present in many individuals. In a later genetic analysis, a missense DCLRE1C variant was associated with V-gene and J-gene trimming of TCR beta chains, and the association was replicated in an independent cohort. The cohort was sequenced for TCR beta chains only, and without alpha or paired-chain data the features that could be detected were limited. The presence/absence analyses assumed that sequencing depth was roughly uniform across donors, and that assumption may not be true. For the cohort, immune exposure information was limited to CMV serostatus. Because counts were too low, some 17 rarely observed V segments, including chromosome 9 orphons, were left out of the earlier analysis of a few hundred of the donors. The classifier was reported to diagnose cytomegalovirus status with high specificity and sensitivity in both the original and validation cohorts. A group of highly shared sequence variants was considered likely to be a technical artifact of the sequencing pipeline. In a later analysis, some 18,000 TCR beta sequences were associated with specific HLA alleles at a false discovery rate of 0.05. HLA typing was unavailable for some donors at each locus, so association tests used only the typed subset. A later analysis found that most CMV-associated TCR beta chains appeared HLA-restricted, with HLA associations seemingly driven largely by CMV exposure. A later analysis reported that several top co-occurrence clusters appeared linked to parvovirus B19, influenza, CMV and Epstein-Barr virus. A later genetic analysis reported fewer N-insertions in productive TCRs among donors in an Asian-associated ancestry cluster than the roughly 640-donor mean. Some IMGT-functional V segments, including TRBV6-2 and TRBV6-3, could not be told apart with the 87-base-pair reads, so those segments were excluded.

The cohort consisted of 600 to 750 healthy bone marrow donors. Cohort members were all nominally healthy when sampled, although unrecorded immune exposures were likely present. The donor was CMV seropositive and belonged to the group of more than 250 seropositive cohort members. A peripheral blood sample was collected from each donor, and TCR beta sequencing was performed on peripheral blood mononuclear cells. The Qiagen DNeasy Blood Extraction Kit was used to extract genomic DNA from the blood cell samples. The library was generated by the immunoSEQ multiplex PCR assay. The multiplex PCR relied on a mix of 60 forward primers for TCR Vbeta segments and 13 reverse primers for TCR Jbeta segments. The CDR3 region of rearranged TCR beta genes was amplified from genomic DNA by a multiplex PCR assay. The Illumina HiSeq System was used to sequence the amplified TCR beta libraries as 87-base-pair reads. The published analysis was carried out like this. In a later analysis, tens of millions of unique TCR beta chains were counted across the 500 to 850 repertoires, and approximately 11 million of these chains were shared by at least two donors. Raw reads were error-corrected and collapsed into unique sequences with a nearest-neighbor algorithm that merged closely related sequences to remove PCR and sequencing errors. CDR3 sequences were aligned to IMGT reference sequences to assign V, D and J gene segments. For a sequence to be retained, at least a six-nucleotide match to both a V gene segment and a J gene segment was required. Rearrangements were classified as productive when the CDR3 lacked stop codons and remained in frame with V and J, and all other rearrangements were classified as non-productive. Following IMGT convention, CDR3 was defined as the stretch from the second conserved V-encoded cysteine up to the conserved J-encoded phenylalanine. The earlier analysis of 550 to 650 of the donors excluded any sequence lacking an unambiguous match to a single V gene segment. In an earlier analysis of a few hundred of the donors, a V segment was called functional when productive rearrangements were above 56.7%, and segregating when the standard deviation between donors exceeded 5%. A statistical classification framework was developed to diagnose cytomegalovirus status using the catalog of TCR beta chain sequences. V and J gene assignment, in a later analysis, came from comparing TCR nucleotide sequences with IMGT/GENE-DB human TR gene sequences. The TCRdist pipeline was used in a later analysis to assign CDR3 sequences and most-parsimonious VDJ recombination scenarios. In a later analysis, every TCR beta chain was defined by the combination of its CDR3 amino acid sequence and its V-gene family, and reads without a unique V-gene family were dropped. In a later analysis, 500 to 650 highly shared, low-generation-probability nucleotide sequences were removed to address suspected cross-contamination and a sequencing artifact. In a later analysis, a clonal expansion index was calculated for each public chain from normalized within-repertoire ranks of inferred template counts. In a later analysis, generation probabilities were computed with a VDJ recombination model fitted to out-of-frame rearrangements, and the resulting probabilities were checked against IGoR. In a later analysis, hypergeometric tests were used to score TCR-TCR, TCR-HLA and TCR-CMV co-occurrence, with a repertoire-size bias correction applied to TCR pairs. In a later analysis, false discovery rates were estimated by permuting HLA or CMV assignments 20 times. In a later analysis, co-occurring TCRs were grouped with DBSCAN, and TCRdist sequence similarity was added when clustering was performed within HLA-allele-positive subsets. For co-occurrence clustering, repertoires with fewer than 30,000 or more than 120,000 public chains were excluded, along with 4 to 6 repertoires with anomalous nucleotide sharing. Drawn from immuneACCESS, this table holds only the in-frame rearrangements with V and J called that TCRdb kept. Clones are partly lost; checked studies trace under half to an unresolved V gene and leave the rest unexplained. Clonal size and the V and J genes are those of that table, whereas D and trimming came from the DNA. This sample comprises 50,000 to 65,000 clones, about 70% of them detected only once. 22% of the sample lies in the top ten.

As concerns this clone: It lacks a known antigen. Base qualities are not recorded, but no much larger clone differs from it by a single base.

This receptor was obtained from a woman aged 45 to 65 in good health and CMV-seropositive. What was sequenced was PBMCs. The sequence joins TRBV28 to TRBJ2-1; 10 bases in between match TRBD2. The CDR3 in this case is CASKIAGGTLYNEQFF. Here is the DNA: TGTGCCAGCAAGATAGCGGGAGGTACGCTCTACAATGAGCAGTTCTTC. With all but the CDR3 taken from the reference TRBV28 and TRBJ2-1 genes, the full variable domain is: DVKVTQSSRYLVKRTGEKVFLECVQDMDHENMFWYRQDPGLGLRLIYFSYDVKMKEKGDIPEGYSVSREKKERFSLILESASTNQTSMYLCASKIAGGTLYNEQFFGPGTRLTVL.